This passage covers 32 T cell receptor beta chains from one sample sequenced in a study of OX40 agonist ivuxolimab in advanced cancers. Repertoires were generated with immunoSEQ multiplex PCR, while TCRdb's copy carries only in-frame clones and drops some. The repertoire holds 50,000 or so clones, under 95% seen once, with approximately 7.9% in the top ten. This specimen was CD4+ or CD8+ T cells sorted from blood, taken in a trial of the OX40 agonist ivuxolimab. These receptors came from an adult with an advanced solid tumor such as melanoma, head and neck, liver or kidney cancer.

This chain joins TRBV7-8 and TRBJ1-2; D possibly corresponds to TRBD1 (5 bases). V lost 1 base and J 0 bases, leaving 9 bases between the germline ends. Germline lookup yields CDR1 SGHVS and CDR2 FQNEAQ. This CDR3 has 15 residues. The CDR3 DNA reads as TGTGCCAGCAGCTTAGTGACAGCGGCTAACTATGGCTACACCTTC. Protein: CASSLVTAANYGYTF.

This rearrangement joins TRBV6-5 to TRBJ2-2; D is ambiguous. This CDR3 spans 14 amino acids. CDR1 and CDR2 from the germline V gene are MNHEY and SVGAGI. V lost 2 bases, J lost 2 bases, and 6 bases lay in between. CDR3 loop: CASSYGPNTGELFF. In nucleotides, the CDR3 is TGTGCCAGCAGTTACGGGCCCAACACCGGGGAGCTGTTTTTT.

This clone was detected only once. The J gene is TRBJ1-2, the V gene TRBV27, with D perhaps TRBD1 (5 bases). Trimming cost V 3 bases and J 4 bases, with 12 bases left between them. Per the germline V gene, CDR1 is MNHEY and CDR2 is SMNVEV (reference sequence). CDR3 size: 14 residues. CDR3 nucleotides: TGTGCCAGCAGTTTGGGGGGGGAGGCCTATGGCTACACCTTC. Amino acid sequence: CASSLGGEAYGYTF.

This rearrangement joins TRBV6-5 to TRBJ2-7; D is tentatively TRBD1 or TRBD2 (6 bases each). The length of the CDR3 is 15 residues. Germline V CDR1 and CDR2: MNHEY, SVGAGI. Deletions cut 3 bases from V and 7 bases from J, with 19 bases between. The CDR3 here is CASSYLRGGGGEQYF. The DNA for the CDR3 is TGTGCCAGCAGTTATCTTAGGGGCGGAGGGGGGGAGCAGTACTTC.

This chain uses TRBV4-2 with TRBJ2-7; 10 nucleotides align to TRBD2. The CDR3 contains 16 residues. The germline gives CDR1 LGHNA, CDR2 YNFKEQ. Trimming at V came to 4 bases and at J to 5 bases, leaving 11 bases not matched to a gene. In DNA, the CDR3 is TGTGCCAGCAGCCCAACCATACTAGCGGGGTTACACGAGCAGTACTTC. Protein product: CASSPTILAGLHEQYF.

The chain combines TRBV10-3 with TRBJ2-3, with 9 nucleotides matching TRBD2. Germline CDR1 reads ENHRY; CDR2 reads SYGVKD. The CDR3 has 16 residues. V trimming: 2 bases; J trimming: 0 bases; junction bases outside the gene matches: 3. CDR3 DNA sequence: TGTGCCATCAGTGAGGTCCTAGCGGGGAGCACAGATACGCAGTATTTT. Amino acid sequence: CAISEVLAGSTDTQYF.

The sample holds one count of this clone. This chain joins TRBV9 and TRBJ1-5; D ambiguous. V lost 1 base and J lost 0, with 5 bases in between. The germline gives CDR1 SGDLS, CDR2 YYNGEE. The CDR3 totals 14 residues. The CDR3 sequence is CASSVSSSNQPQHF. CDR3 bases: TGTGCCAGCAGCGTAAGCAGTAGCAATCAGCCCCAGCATTTT. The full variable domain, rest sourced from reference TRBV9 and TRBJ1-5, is DSGVTQTPKHLITATGQRVTLRCSPRSGDLSVYWYQQSLDQGLQFLIQYYNGEERAKGNILERFSAQQFPDLHSELNLSSLELGDSALYFCASSVSSSNQPQHFGDGTRLSIL.

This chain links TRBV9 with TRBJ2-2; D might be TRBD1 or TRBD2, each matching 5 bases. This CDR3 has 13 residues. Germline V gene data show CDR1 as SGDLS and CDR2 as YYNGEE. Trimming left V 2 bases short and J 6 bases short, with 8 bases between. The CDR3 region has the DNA TGTGCCAGCAGCGTTGAGGGGTCCGGGGAGCTGTTTTTT. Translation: CASSVEGSGELFF.

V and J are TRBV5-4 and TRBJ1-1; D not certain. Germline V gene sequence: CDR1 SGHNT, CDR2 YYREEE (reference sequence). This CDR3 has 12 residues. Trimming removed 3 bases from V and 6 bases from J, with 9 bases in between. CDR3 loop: CASSSERPEAFF. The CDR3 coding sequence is TGTGCCAGCAGCTCAGAGAGACCTGAAGCTTTCTTT.

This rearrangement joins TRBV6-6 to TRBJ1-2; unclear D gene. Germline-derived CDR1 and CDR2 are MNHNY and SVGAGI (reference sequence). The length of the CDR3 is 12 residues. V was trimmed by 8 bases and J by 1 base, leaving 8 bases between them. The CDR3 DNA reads TGTGCCAGCGAGGGAGGTAACTATGGCTACACCTTC. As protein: CASEGGNYGYTF.

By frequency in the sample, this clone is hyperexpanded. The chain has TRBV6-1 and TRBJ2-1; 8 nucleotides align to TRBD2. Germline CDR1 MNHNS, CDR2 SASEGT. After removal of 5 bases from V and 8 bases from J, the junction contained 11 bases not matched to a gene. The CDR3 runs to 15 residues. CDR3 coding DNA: TGTGCCAGCAGTTTCCGAGCGGGAGCGGGCGATGAGCAGTTCTTC. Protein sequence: CASSFRAGAGDEQFF.

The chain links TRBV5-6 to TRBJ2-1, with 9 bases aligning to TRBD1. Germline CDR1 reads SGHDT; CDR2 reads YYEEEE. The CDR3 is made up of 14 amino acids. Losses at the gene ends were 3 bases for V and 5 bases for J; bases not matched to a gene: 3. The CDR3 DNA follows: TGTGCCAGCAGCTCGGACAGGGGAGACAATGAGCAGTTCTTC. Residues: CASSSDRGDNEQFF.

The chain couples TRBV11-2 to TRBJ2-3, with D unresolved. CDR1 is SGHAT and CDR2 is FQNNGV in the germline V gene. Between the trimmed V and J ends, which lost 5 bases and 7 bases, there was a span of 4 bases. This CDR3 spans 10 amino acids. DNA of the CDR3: TGTGCCAGCAGCCAAAATACGCAGTATTTT. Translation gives CASSQNTQYF.

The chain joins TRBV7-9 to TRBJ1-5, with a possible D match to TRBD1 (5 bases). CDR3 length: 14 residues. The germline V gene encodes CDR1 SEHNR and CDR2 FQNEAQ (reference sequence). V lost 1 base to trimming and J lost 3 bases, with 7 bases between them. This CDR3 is CASSLGGFNQPQHF. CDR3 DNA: TGTGCCAGCAGCTTAGGGGGGTTCAATCAGCCCCAGCATTTT.

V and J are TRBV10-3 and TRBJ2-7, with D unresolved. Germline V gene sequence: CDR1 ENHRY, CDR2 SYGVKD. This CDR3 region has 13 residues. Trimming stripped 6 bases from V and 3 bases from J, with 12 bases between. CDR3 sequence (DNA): TGTGCCATCAGATCGGATCTAGACTACGAGCAGTACTTC. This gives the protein CAIRSDLDYEQYF.

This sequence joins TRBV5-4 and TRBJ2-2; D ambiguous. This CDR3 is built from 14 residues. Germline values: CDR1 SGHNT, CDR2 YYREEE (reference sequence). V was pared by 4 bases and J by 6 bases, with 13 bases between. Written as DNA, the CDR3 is TGTGCCAGCAGCCCCCGCCCATTGTCCGGGGAGCTGTTTTTT. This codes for CASSPRPLSGELFF.

CDR3 loop: CASSIMSSDTEAFF. The CDR3 DNA follows: TGTGCCAGTAGTATCATGAGTTCGGACACTGAAGCTTTCTTT. V gene TRBV19 combines with J gene TRBJ1-1; D is unclear. Germline V CDR1 and CDR2: LNHDA, SQIVND (reference sequence). Trimming pared 3 bases from V and 3 bases from J, leaving 11 bases between. CDR3 length: 14 residues.

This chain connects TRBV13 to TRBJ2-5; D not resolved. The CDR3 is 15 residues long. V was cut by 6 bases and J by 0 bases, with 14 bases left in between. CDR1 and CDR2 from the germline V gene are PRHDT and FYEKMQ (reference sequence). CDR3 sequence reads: CASSFYLADQETQYF. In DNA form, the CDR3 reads TGTGCCAGCAGTTTTTACCTGGCGGACCAAGAGACCCAGTACTTC.

The CDR3 loop is CASSLGSYNEQFF. The CDR3 coding sequence is TGTGCCAGCAGTTTAGGGTCCTACAATGAGCAGTTCTTC. The chain is built from TRBV27 and TRBJ2-1; D is ambiguous. V was cut by 2 bases and J by 1 base, with 3 bases left in between. The CDR3 runs 13 residues. The germline CDR1 and CDR2 sequences are MNHEY and SMNVEV (reference sequence).

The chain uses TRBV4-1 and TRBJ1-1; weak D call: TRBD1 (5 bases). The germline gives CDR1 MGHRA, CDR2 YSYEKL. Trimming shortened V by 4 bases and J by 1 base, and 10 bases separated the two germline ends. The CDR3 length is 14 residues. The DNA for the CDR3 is TGCGCCAGCAGCCCCCGAACAGGGAACACTGAAGCTTTCTTT. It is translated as CASSPRTGNTEAFF.

The CDR3 DNA is TGTGCCACCAGCCCCCCCATTAAGGGAGGAGGTTACAATGAGCAGTTCTTC. This sequence encodes CATSPPIKGGGYNEQFF. This chain uses TRBV15 with TRBJ2-1; the D gene is possibly TRBD2 (6 bases). The CDR3 length is 17 residues. Germline V gene lookup returns CDR1 LNHNV and CDR2 YYDKDF (reference sequence). Trimming removed 5 bases from V and 4 bases from J, with 21 bases in between.

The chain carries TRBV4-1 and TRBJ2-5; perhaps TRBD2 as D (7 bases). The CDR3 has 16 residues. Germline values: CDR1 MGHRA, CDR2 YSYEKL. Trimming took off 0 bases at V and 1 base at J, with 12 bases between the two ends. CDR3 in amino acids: CASSQDQGRVQETQYF. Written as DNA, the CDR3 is TGCGCCAGCAGCCAAGATCAGGGGAGGGTCCAAGAGACCCAGTACTTC.

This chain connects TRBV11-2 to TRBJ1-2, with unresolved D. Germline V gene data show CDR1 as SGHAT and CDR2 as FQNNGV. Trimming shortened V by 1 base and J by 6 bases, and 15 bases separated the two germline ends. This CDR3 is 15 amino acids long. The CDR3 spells CASSLGVLMEDGYTF. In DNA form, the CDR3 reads TGTGCCAGCAGCTTAGGGGTTCTTATGGAGGATGGCTACACCTTC.

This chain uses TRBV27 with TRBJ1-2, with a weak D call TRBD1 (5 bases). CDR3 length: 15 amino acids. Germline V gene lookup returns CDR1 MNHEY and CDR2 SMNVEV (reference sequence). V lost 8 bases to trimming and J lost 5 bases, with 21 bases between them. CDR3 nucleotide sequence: TGTGCCAGCGCTGGGGCGGGACGGAAATTATATGGCTACACCTTC. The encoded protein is CASAGAGRKLYGYTF.

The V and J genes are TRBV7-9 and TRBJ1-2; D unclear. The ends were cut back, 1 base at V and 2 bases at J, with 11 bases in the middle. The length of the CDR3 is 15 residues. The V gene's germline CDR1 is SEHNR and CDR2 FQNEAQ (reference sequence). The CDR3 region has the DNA TGTGCCAGCAGCTTAGAAGGGATGGAGAACTATGGCTACACCTTC. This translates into CASSLEGMENYGYTF.

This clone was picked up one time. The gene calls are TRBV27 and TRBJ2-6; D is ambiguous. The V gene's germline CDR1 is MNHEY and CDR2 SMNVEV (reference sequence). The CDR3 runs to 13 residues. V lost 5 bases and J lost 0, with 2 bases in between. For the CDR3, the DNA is TGTGCCAGCAGTCCCTCTGGGGCCAACGTCCTGACTTTC. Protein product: CASSPSGANVLTF.

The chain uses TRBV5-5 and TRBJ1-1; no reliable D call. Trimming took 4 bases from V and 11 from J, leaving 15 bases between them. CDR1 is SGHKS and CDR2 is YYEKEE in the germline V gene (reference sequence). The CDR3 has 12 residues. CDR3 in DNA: TGTGCCAGCAGCCAGGACCCTAGTGCGGCTTTCTTT. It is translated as CASSQDPSAAFF.

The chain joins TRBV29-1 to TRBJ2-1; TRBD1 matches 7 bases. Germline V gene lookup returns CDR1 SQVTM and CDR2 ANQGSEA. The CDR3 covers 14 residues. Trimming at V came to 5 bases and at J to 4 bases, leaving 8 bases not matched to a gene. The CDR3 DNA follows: TGCAGCGTTCAGGAGACAGGGATATACAATGAGCAGTTCTTC. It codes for CSVQETGIYNEQFF.

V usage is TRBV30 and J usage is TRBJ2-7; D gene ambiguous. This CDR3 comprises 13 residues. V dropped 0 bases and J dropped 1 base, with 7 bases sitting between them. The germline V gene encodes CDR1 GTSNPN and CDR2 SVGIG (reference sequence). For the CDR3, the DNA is TGTGCCTGGAGTGTAGGTGGTTCCTACGAGCAGTACTTC. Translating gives CAWSVGGSYEQYF.

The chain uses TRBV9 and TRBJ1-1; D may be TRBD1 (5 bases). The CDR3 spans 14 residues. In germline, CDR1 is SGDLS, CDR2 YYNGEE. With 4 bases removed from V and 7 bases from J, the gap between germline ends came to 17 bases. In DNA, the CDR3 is TGTGCCAGCAGCCCACGCGGGGCGCGGGATGAAGCTTTCTTT. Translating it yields CASSPRGARDEAFF.

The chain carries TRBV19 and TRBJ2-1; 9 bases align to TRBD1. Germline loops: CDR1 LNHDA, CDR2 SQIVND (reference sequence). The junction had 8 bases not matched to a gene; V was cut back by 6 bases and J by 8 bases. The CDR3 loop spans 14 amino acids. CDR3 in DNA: TGTGCCAGTAGCCGGGACAGGGAGTACGATGAGCAGTTCTTC. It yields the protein CASSRDREYDEQFF. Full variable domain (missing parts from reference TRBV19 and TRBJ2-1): DGGITQSPKYLFRKEGQNVTLSCEQNLNHDAMYWYRQDPGQGLRLIYYSQIVNDFQKGDIAEGYSVSREKKESFPLTVTSAQKNPTAFYLCASSRDREYDEQFFGPGTRLTVL.

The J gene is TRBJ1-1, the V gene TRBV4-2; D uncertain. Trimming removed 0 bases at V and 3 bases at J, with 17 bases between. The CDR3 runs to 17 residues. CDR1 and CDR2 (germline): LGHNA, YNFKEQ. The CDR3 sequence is CASSQDLRGVEDTEAFF. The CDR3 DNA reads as TGTGCCAGCAGCCAAGACCTCCGAGGAGTTGAGGACACTGAAGCTTTCTTT.